Following are 9 T cell receptor beta chains from one sample sequenced in a study of blood T cells in healthy people across ages. A second PCR, run for about 6 to 11 cycles, used a sample-barcoded 5' primer plus a J-beta primer mix. TCRdb itself ran the 5' RACE reads through MiXCR, one entry per CDR3 protein. The sample lists approximately 880,000 distinct CDR3 sequences, around 49% occurring once. Sequenced input: blood. All receptors derive from a man under 40 in good health.

V and J are TRBV12-3 or TRBV12-4 and TRBJ1-2; D possibly corresponds to TRBD1 (5 bases). This CDR3 contains 13 residues. Trimming took 4 bases from V and 4 from J, leaving 10 bases between them. The CDR3 spells CASSSWGTYGYTF. In DNA, the CDR3 is TGTGCCAGCAGTTCTTGGGGGACCTATGGCTACACCTTC.

The CDR3 sequence is CASSLGGNRDREYF. DNA of the CDR3: TGTGCCAGCAGCTTAGGTGGTAACCGGGACAGGGAGTACTTC. The V call is TRBV11-2, the J call TRBJ2-5; 9 nucleotides match TRBD1. The germline CDR1 and CDR2 sequences are SGHAT and FQNNGV. The CDR3 is 14 residues long. Losses at the gene ends were 1 base for V and 12 bases for J; bases not matched to a gene: 9.

The V call is TRBV7-9, the J call TRBJ2-5; unclear D gene. The V end lost 0 bases, the J end lost 5 bases, and 10 bases lay between the germline ends. The CDR3 is made up of 14 amino acids. Germline V gives CDR1 SEHNR, CDR2 FQNEAQ (reference sequence). This CDR3 reads CASSLASLRETQYF. As DNA, the CDR3 is TGTGCCAGCAGCTTAGCTTCCCTTCGGGAGACCCAGTACTTC. Combining the CDR3 with reference TRBV7-9 and TRBJ2-5 gives the whole variable domain DTGVSQNPRHKITKRGQNVTFRCDPISEHNRLYWYRQTLGQGPEFLTYFQNEAQLEKSRLLSDRFSAERPKGSFSTLEIQRTEQGDSAMYLCASSLASLRETQYFGPGTRLLVL.

This clonotype has a handful of counts. V gene TRBV20-1 combines with J gene TRBJ2-1, with D uncertain. Germline V gene lookup returns CDR1 DFQATT and CDR2 SNEGSKA (reference sequence). The CDR3 loop spans 15 amino acids. V was shortened by 0 bases and J by 0 bases, with 9 bases between the two germline ends. CDR3 in DNA: TGCAGTGCTAGAGATTTCACTGGCTCCTACAATGAGCAGTTCTTC. Translated, it gives CSARDFTGSYNEQFF.

This clonotype was recorded once. The V call is TRBV3-1, the J call TRBJ2-4; D unclear. CDR3 length: 12 residues. CDR1 and CDR2 (germline): LGHDT, YNNKEL (reference sequence). V lost 1 base and J lost 13, with 11 bases in between. CDR3 DNA sequence: TGTGCCAGCAGCCAAGGCGAACTGGAGCAGTACTTC. It codes for CASSQGELEQYF.

In its sample, this clonotype was seen a few times. This sequence joins TRBV4-2 and TRBJ1-5, with D unresolved. CDR3 length: 16 amino acids. The germline V gene has CDR1 LGHNA and CDR2 YNFKEQ. Trimming took 0 bases from V and 9 from J, leaving 18 bases between them. CDR3 nucleotides: TGTGCCAGCAGCCAAGAGGACTCCGGAAGCGCTCGGCCCCAGCATTTT. Its translation: CASSQEDSGSARPQHF.

J is TRBJ2-2 and V is TRBV7-2, with 9 nucleotides matching TRBD2. The V gene's germline CDR1 is SGHTA and CDR2 FQGNSA. Trimming at V came to 6 bases and at J to 8 bases, leaving 10 bases not matched to a gene. This CDR3 spans 15 amino acids. The CDR3 is CASRTGTSILGELFF. The CDR3 bases are TGTGCCAGCAGAACCGGGACTAGCATCCTAGGGGAGCTGTTTTTT.

The table lists this clonotype with a few counts. The V call is TRBV6-5, the J call TRBJ2-2, with 13 bases that match TRBD2. Per germline, CDR1 MNHEY and CDR2 SVGAGI. Trimming took 6 bases from V and 10 from J; bases not matched to a gene: 11. The CDR3 length is 16 residues. The CDR3 is CASSPGLAGPREELFF. CDR3 bases: TGTGCCAGCAGCCCGGGACTAGCGGGGCCGAGGGAGGAGCTGTTTTTT.

In this sample, this clonotype turned up a few times. V gene TRBV7-9 combines with J gene TRBJ2-7; 7 nucleotides align to TRBD2. CDR1 SEHNR and CDR2 FQNEAQ come from the germline V gene (reference sequence). The CDR3 covers 16 residues. The V gene end was trimmed by 7 bases and the J gene end by 0 bases; junction bases not matched to a gene: 12. The CDR3 here is CASIQTGEGSSYEQYF. The CDR3 region has the DNA TGTGCCAGCATCCAAACCGGGGAGGGTAGCTCCTACGAGCAGTACTTC.